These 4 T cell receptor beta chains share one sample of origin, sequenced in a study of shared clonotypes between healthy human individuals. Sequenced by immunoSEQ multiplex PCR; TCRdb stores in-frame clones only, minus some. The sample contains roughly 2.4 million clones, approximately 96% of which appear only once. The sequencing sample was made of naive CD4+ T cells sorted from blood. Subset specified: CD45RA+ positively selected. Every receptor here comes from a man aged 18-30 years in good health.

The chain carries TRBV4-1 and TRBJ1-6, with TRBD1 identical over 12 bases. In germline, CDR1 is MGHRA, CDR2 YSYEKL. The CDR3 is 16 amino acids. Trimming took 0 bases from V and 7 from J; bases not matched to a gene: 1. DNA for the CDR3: TGCGCCAGCAGCCAAGAGGGGACAGGGGGCAATTCACCCCTCCACTTT. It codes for CASSQEGTGGNSPLHF.

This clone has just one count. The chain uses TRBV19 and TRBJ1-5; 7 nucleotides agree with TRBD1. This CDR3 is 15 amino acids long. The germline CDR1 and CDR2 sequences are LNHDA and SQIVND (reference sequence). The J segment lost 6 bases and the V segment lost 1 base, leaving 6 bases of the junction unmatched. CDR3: CASSIGQGQGQPQHF. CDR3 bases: TGTGCCAGTAGTATAGGACAGGGACAAGGTCAGCCCCAGCATTTT. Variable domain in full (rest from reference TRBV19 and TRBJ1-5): DGGITQSPKYLFRKEGQNVTLSCEQNLNHDAMYWYRQDPGQGLRLIYYSQIVNDFQKGDIAEGYSVSREKKESFPLTVTSAQKNPTAFYLCASSIGQGQGQPQHFGDGTRLSIL.

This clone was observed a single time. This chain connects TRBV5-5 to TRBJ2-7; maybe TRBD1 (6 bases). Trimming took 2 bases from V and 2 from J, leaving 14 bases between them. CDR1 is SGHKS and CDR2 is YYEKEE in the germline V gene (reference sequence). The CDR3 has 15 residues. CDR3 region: CASSFEAGATYEQYF. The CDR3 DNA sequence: TGTGCCAGCAGCTTTGAGGCAGGGGCGACCTACGAGCAGTACTTC.

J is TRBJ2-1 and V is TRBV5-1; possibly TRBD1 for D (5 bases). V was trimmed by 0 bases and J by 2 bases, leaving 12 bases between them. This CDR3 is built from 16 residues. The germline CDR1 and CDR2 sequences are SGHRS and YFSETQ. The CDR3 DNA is TGCGCCAGCAGCTTGGGGGCACAGGCGACCTACAATGAGCAGTTCTTC. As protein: CASSLGAQATYNEQFF.